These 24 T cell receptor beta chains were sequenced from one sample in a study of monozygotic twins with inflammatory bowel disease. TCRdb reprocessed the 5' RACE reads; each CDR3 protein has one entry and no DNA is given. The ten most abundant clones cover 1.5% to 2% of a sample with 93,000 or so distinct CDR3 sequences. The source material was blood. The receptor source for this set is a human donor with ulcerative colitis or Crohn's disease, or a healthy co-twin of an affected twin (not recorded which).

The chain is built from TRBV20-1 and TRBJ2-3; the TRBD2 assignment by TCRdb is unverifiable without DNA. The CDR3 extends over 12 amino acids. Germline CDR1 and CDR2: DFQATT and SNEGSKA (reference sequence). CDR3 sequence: CSARKEADTQYF.

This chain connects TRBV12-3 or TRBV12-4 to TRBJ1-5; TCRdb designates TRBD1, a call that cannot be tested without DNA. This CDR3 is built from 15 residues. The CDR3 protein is CASSLGEDSNQPQHF.

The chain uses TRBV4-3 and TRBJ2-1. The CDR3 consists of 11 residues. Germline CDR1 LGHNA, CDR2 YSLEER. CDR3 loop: CASSQHNEQFF.

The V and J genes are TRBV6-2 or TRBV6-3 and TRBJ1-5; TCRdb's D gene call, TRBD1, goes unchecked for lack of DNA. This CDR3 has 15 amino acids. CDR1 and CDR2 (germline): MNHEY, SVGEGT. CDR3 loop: CASTTGGHSNQPQHF.

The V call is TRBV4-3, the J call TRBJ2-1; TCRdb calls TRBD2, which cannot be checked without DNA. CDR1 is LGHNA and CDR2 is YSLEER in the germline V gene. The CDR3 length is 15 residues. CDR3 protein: CASSQVTSDHNEQFF.

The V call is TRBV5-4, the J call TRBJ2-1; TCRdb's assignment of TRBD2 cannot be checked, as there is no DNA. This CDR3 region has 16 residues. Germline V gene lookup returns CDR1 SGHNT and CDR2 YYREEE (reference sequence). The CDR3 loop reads CASSSPAGRARVEQFF.

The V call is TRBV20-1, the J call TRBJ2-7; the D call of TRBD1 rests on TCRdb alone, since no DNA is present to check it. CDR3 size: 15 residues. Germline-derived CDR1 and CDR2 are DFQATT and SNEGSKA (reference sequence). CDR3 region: CSAETGLGGSYEQYF.

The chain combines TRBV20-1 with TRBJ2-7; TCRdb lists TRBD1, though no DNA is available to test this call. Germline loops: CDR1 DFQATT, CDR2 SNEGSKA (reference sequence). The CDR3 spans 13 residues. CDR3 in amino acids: CSAIGTTNYEQYF.

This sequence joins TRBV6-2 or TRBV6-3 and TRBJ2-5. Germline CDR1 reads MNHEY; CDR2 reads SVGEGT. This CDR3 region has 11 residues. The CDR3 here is CASSNEETQYF.

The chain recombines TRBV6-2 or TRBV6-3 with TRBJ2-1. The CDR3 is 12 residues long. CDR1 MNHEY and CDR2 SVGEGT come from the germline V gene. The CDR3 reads CASSYRPSEQFF.

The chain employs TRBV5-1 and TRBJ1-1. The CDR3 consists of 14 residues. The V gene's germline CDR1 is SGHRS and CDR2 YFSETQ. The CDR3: CASSLTVIGFEAFF.

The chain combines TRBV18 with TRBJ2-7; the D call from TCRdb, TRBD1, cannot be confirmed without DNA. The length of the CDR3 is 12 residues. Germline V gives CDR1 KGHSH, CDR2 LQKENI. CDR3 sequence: CASSPPQGGQYF.

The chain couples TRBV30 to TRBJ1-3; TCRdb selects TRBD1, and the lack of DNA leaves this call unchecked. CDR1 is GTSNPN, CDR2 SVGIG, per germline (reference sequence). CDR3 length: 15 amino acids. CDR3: CAWSVRGLPGNTIYF.

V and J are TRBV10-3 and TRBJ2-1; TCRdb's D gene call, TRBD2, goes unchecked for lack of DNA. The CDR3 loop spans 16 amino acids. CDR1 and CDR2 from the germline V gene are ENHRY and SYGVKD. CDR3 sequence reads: CAISDQREVSYNEQFF.

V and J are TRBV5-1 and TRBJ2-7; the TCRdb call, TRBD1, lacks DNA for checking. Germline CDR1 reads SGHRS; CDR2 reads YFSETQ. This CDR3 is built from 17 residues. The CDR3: CASSWGSTGSRAYEQYF.

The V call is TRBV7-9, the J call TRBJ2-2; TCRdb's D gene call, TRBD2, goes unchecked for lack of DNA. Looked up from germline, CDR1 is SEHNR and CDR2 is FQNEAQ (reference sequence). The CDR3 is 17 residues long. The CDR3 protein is CASRPTSGGLNTGELFF.

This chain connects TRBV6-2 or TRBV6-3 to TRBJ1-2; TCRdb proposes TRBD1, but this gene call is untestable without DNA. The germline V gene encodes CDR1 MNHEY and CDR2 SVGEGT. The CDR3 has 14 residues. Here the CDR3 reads CASSLPGQGTSNTF.

CDR3 sequence: CASSTGTRNTGELFF. The chain employs TRBV5-1 and TRBJ2-2; the TCRdb call, TRBD1, lacks DNA for checking. The CDR3 covers 15 residues. The germline gives CDR1 SGHRS, CDR2 YFSETQ.

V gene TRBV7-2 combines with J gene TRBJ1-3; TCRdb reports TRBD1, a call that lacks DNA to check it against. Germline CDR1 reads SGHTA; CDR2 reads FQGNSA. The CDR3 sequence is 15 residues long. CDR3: CASSIQTGSGNTIYF.

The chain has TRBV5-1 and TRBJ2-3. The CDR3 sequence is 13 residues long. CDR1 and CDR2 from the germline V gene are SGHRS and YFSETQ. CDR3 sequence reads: CASSADSTDTQYF.

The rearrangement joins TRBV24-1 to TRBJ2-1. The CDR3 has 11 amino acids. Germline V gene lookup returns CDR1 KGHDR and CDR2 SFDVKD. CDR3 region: CATSDWGEQFF.

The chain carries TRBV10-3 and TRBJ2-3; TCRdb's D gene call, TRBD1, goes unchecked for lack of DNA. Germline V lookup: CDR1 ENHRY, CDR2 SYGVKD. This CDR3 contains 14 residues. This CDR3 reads CAISAGTGSDTQYF.

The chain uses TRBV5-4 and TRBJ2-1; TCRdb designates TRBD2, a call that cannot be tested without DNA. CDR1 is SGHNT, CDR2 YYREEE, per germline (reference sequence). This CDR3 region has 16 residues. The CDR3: CASSPRRTSPYNEQFF.

The CDR3 spells CASSLFGGATYEQYF. The chain is built from TRBV5-1 and TRBJ2-7; the D gene TCRdb calls, TRBD1, cannot be checked with no DNA. Germline CDR1 reads SGHRS; CDR2 reads YFSETQ. The CDR3 sequence is 15 residues long.